The rows below give T cell receptor beta chains drawn from one sample of a study of sequential checkpoint blockade in melanoma. Sequenced by immunoSEQ multiplex PCR; TCRdb stores in-frame clones only, minus some. The repertoire has under 20,000 clones, roughly 73% of them found once; the top ten carry under 5%. The sample here was tumor tissue (inferred from file names), taken from a patient given nivolumab and ipilimumab in sequence. The source is a human donor with melanoma. Both conserved end residues are part of each CDR3. D genes are given only for firm matches. The listing skips clone size in some rows; elsewhere it reads once, few, many or a size class.

TRBJ1-5 TRBD1 TRBV18 NA CASSFQTGIVGNQPQHF TGTGCCAGCTCATTCCAGACAGGGATCGTAGGCAATCAGCCCCAGCATTTT
TRBJ1-1 NA TRBV18 NA CASSPGRPMNTEAFF TGTGCCAGCTCACCAGGACGCCCCATGAACACTGAAGCTTTCTTT
TRBJ1-5 NA TRBV6-8 NA CAGGNSANQPQHF TGTGCCGGGGGGAATAGCGCCAATCAGCCCCAGCATTTT
TRBJ1-2 NA TRBV12-1 once CASSLNRGRSHYGYTF TGTGCCAGCAGCTTAAACAGGGGCCGGTCTCACTATGGCTACACCTTC
TRBJ2-2 NA TRBV9 few CASSASGTDTGELFF TGTGCCAGCAGCGCCTCCGGGACGGACACCGGGGAGCTGTTTTTT
TRBJ1-2 NA TRBV19 NA CASSIDLGNGYTF TGTGCCAGTAGTATAGATCTAGGGAATGGCTACACCTTC
TRBJ2-2 NA TRBV11-3 NA CASSLETNTGELFF TGTGCCAGCAGCCTTGAAACGAACACCGGGGAGCTGTTTTTT
TRBJ1-1 NA TRBV18 NA CASSRQENTEAFF TGTGCCAGCTCACGCCAGGAGAACACTGAAGCTTTCTTT
TRBJ1-5 NA TRBV19 NA CASIESHSNQPQHF TGTGCCAGTATAGAGAGCCATAGCAATCAGCCCCAGCATTTT
TRBJ2-3 TRBD2 TRBV18 NA CASSPLAGGAKGTDTQYF TGTGCCAGCTCACCACTAGCGGGGGGAGCTAAGGGCACAGATACGCAGTATTTT
TRBJ1-1 NA TRBV12-5 NA CASNGGTEAFF TGTGCCAGCAATGGGGGAACTGAAGCTTTCTTT
TRBJ2-5 NA TRBV6-8 NA CASRRTTRRVNQETQYF TGTGCCAGCAGGAGAACAACAAGACGGGTCAACCAAGAGACCCAGTACTTC
TRBJ1-2 TRBD1 TRBV28 NA CASSLWDRGGYTF TGTGCCAGCAGTTTATGGGACAGGGGCGGCTACACCTTC
TRBJ1-2 TRBD1 TRBV19 NA CASSDRQGGGYTF TGTGCCAGTAGTGACCGACAGGGGGGTGGCTACACCTTC
TRBJ1-1 NA TRBV14 NA CASSQGWATEAFF TGTGCCAGCAGCCAAGGGTGGGCGACTGAAGCTTTCTTT
TRBJ2-7 TRBD2 TRBV18 NA CASSPVAGATEQYF TGTGCCAGCTCACCAGTAGCGGGAGCGACCGAGCAGTACTTC
TRBJ1-4 TRBD1 TRBV19 few CASSGRTGREKLFF TGTGCCAGTAGTGGGAGGACAGGACGGGAAAAACTGTTTTTT
TRBJ1-2 TRBD1 TRBV19 NA CASRTGGDGYTF TGTGCCAGCAGGACAGGGGGTGATGGCTACACCTTC
TRBJ2-1 TRBD2 TRBV28 NA CASSPVAGDYNEQFF TGTGCCAGCAGTCCGGTAGCGGGAGACTACAATGAGCAGTTCTTC
TRBJ2-5 NA TRBV30 NA CAWRDRRNPQETQYF TGTGCCTGGCGGGACCGCCGAAATCCCCAAGAGACCCAGTACTTC
TRBJ2-3 TRBD2 TRBV9 NA CASSRERGGTDTQYF TGTGCCAGCAGTCGAGAGCGGGGGGGAACAGATACGCAGTATTTT
TRBJ2-2 TRBD2 TRBV11-3 once CASSISGGVRTGELFF TGTGCCAGCAGCATAAGCGGGGGGGTACGAACCGGGGAGCTGTTTTTT
TRBJ1-2 NA TRBV19 NA CASSIAGQNIYGYTF TGTGCCAGTAGTATAGCAGGACAGAACATCTATGGCTACACCTTC
TRBJ2-5 NA TRBV19 NA CASSSPAGIQETQYF TGTGCCAGTTCAAGTCCCGCGGGGATCCAAGAGACCCAGTACTTC